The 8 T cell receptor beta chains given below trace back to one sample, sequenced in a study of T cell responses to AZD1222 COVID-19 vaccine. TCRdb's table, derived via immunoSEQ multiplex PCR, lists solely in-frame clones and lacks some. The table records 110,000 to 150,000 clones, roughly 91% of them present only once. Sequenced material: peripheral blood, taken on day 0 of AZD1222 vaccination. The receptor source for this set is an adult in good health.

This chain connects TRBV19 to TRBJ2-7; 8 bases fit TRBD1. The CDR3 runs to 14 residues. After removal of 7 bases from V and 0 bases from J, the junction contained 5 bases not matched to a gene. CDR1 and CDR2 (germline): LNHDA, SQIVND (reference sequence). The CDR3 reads CASTRTGSSYEQYF. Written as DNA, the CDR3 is TGTGCCAGTACCCGGACAGGGAGCTCCTACGAGCAGTACTTC.

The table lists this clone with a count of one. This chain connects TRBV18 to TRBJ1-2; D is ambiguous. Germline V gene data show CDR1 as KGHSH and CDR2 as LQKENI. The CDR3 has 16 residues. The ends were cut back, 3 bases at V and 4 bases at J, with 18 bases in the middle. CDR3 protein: CASSPDSRAEGYGYTF. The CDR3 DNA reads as TGTGCCAGCTCACCCGATTCGCGGGCCGAGGGCTATGGCTACACCTTC.

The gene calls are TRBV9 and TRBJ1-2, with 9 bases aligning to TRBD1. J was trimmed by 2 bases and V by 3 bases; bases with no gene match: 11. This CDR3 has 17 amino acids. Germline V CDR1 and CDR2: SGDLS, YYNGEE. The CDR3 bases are TGTGCCAGCAGCGCACCTACAGGGGGCCCCTTGAACTATGGCTACACCTTC. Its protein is CASSAPTGGPLNYGYTF.

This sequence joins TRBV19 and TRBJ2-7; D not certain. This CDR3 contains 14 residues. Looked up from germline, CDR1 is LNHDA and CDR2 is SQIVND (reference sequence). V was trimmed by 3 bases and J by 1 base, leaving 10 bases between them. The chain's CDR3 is CASSIVAGSYEQYF. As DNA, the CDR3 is TGTGCCAGTAGTATTGTCGCCGGGTCCTACGAGCAGTACTTC. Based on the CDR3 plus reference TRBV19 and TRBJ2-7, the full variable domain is DGGITQSPKYLFRKEGQNVTLSCEQNLNHDAMYWYRQDPGQGLRLIYYSQIVNDFQKGDIAEGYSVSREKKESFPLTVTSAQKNPTAFYLCASSIVAGSYEQYFGPGTRLTVT.

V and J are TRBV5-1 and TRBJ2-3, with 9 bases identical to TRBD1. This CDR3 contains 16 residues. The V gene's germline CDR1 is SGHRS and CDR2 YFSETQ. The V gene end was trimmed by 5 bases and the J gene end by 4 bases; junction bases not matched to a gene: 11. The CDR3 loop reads CASRQDRGAIADTQYF. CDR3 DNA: TGCGCCAGCAGACAGGACAGGGGCGCTATTGCAGATACGCAGTATTTT.

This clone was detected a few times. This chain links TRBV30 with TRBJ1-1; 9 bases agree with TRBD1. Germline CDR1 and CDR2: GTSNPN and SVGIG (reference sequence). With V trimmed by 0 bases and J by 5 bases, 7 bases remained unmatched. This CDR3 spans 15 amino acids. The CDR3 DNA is TGTGCCTGGAGTGTACGGACAGGGGAGGGAACTGAAGCTTTCTTT. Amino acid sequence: CAWSVRTGEGTEAFF.

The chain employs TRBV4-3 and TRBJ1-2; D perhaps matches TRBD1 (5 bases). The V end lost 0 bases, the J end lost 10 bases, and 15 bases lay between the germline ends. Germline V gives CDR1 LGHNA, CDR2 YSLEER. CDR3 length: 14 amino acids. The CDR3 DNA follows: TGCGCCAGCAGCCAAGATCTTTCTGACAGCAACTACACCTTC. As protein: CASSQDLSDSNYTF.

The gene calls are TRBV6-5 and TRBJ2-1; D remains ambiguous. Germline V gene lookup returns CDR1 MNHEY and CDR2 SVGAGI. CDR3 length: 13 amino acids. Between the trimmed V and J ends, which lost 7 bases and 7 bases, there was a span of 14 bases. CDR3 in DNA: TGTGCCAGCACCCGCTCCCGGCGGAATGAGCAGTTCTTC. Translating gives CASTRSRRNEQFF.